A selection of T cell receptor beta chains follows, all from one sample in a study of post-analysis software for immune sequencing data. TCRdb reprocessed the PCR reads via MiXCR and lists one record per CDR3 protein. The sample gives around 440,000 distinct CDR3 sequences, roughly 45% of which show up once; roughly 12% is in the top ten. The sample consisted of blood. Receptors were obtained from a girl aged 5-17 years with multiple sclerosis. Both conserved end residues are part of each CDR3. A D gene is named only where the DNA matches it firmly. Expanded clones are given a class, and other clones once, few, many or no size at all.

abundance,j_gene,v_gene,d_gene,CDR3nt,CDR3aa
.,TRBJ2-7,TRBV14,.,TGTGCCAGCAGCCTATTGACAGGGGACTACTACGAGCAGTACTTC,CASSLLTGDYYEQYF
few,TRBJ1-4,TRBV29-1,TRBD1,TGCAGCGTCGTTACTAGACAGGGAGTTAATGAAAAACTGTTTTTT,CSVVTRQGVNEKLFF
few,TRBJ1-5,TRBV20-1,.,TGCAGTGCCCCTGATGAGGGCAATCAGCCCCAGCATTTT,CSAPDEGNQPQHF
.,TRBJ2-1,TRBV7-2,TRBD2,TGTGCCAGCAGCTTAGCTGGCGGGAGGGCCATCAATGAGCAGTTCTTC,CASSLAGGRAINEQFF
.,TRBJ2-5,TRBV6-2/TRBV6-3,.,TGTGCCAGCAGCTCCCCCGGTAGTCGGGAGACCCAGTACTTC,CASSSPGSRETQYF
few,TRBJ2-1,TRBV27,.,TGTGCCAGCAGTTCATCCGCGGGGACTGAGCAGTTCTTC,CASSSSAGTEQFF
.,TRBJ2-3,TRBV18,.,TGTGCCAGCTCACCAATTCTGCTATCAGACACAGATACGCAGTATTTT,CASSPILLSDTDTQYF
few,TRBJ2-1,TRBV24-1,TRBD2,TGTGCCACCAGGACTAGCGGGCACAATGAGCAGTTCTTC,CATRTSGHNEQFF
.,TRBJ2-3,TRBV5-1,TRBD2,TGCGCCAGCAGCTCCCCTCTAGCGGGAGGTCCTCAAGATACGCAGTATTTT,CASSSPLAGGPQDTQYF
.,TRBJ1-6,TRBV20-1,.,TGCAGTGCTAGTTCTCTCTCACCCCCCCACTTT,CSASSLSPPHF
.,TRBJ2-1,TRBV5-1,TRBD1,TGCGCCACTGGACAGGATCCCTACAATGAGCAGTTCTTC,CATGQDPYNEQFF
.,TRBJ2-1,TRBV7-9,TRBD1,TGTGCCAGCAGCACAAGTCGGACAGGGTCAAGGGAGCAGTTCTTC,CASSTSRTGSREQFF